Listed here is a single TCR beta chain. This clone's antigen is unknown. No clone much larger than this one lies a single base away; base qualities are absent. Using the deep immunoSEQ assay, TCR CDR3 regions were amplified from genomic DNA by multiplex PCR. For each cell subset, the extracted genomic DNA was distributed evenly across all wells of several immunoSEQ 96-well plates, and each plate served as one replicate. For sorted subsets, 200 ng of genomic DNA, equivalent to 30,000 or so T cell genomes, went into each replicate PCR. Purified libraries were quantified with a Qubit 3.0 fluorometer, sized on a Bioanalyzer 2100, and re-quantified with the KAPA Library Quantification kit. Every immunoSEQ 96-well plate was sequenced on a dedicated single-read 150-cycle Illumina NextSeq 550 flow cell. As for how the authors treated the data: Because only junctional sequences without quality scores were contained in the immunoSEQ output, filtering matching that applied to full-length reads could not be performed. Sequences were annotated with PyIR, a Python wrapper for IgBLAST v1.9, using IMGT germline references to assign V/J genes and CDR3. Reads were removed for weak V/J assignments (E-value above 1e-6), missing CDR3, stop codons, out-of-frame junctions, or ambiguous translated residues. V3J clonotypes were defined as sequences sharing an identical inferred V gene, J gene, and CDR3 amino acid sequence. The percentage overlap between two repertoires was calculated by dividing the number of shared unique clonotypes by the size of the smaller repertoire. Richness of each repertoire was evaluated using RTK rarefaction, the Chao1 estimator, and Recon v2.1 estimates of unobserved clonotypes. OLGA was used to compute generation probabilities for all TCRbeta clonotypes that the gDNA method yielded from a handful of donors. TCRdb obtained this table from immuneACCESS and retained in-frame rearrangements with V and J assigned. These tables miss some clones; where compared with another copy, unresolved V genes account for less than half of the shortfall, and the remainder is unexplained. The DNA was the basis for D and trimming; V, J and clone size are from that table. The sample table contains 2 million to 2.5 million clones; only one count was recorded for 85% to 95% of them. Together, the top ten hold 0.37% of the sample.

The sample is drawn from a study of shared clonotypes between healthy human individuals (TCRdb year 2020). Looking at the study overall: The cohort included a few men and a couple of women between 18 and 49 years of age. For each donor, CD4 naive and CD4 memory were each run on three plates, CD8 naive on two plates, and CD8 memory on one plate. Blood TCR repertoires of a handful of healthy adults were deeply sequenced to estimate repertoire size and the extent of clonotype sharing between individuals. Different laboratories and diverse techniques were used to prepare libraries and sequence TCR repertoires, to increase sequencing depth and limit assay-specific biases. Per donor, leukapheresis produced somewhere between about 0.9 and 9.5 billion PBMCs. Broader findings and caveats from the paper: Based on pairwise subsampling, the degree of clonotype sharing among donors was expected to be affected by sequencing depth. Sampling was restricted to blood, and TCR repertoires in tissues likely differ from the TCR repertoires found in blood. The genetic and exposure-history diversity represented was limited by the small number of donors. Compared with non-shared clonotypes, clonotypes shared by all four sorted-subset donors had higher generation probabilities. Estimated clonotype richness was generally larger for naive than for memory subsets. Across a handful of donors, about 5% of naive CD4, approximately 3.6% of naive CD8, about 2.3% of memory CD4, and 0.4% to 0.45% of memory CD8 clonotypes were shared. Rarefaction of sorted-subset datasets indicated incomplete sequencing despite the large sequencing depth.

Healthy HIV-negative adults with no recently reported acute infections or vaccinations were included as donors. Every donor was a Caucasian adult living in Nashville, Tennessee, USA. CD4+ T cells were enriched through magnetic negative selection, after which naive cells were positively selected on CD45RA and the remaining negative fraction served as the memory subset. Blood was collected by leukapheresis, and PBMCs were isolated by Ficoll-Histopaque density gradient centrifugation and then cryopreserved in liquid nitrogen vapor phase. Analytical flow cytometry was used to check the purity and quantity of each magnetically sorted T cell population. Each sorted fraction had its genomic DNA isolated and then quantified by UV absorbance on a Nanodrop 2000c. CDR1 and CDR2 are read off the germline V gene as MDHEN and SYDVKM. The CDR3 numbers 15 residues from cysteine through phenylalanine. The retained sequence is limited to the CDR3, 45 bases, with the frame set at the first base. V loses 4 bases, J loses 6 bases, and the germline ends lie 15 bases apart.

The sequenced sample was naive CD4+ T cells from PBMCs. The sample's cell subset or site, from its label and the paper: CD45RA+ positively selected. The TCR comes from a man aged 18 to 30 in good health. Some clones in this sample may be carry-over from other donors' samples. Rearrangement joined TRBV28 to TRBJ2-2; TRBD1 is possibly the D segment (5 matching bases). The nucleotides read TGTGCCAGCAGTTCAAGTCCAGGGTTCCCCGGGGAGCTGTTTTTT. Translated, it reads CASSSSPGFPGELFF.